The 12 T cell receptor beta chains below come from one sample, sequenced in a study of PD-L1 blockade in urothelial cancer. Noted time point: peripheral blood 6 weeks after treatment start. Some clones are missing from TCRdb's copy, which holds only in-frame ones; the method was immunoSEQ multiplex PCR. The data show about 44,000 clones, with roughly nine tenths seen just once and 5.5% to 8% held by the top ten. Specimen: PBMCs, collected around atezolizumab (anti-PD-L1) treatment. The source of these receptors is a man in his sixties or seventies with urothelial cancer.

The chain carries TRBV6-1 and TRBJ1-2, with D perhaps matching TRBD1 (5 bases). The CDR3 is 15 amino acids. Germline lookup yields CDR1 MNHNS and CDR2 SASEGT. Trimming pared 4 bases from V and 4 bases from J, leaving 16 bases between. This CDR3 is CASSAVVNGGYGYTF. CDR3 nucleotide sequence: TGTGCCAGCAGTGCCGTTGTCAACGGGGGCTATGGCTACACCTTC.

The chain carries TRBV6-1 and TRBJ2-7; a weak D match, TRBD1 (5 bases). V dropped 6 bases and J dropped 1 base, with 10 bases sitting between them. The CDR3 spans 13 residues. Germline V CDR1 and CDR2: MNHNS, SASEGT. This CDR3 reads CASRTVVSYEQYF. As DNA, the CDR3 is TGTGCCAGCAGGACAGTGGTGTCCTACGAGCAGTACTTC.

The chain uses TRBV5-6 and TRBJ2-1, with 10 bases fitting TRBD1. The V gene's germline CDR1 is SGHDT and CDR2 YYEEEE. J lost 8 bases, V lost 4 bases, and 3 bases had no gene match. The CDR3 has 13 amino acids. This CDR3 reads CASSRQGAYEQFF. In DNA form, the CDR3 reads TGTGCCAGCAGCAGACAGGGGGCGTATGAGCAGTTCTTC.

The rearrangement links TRBV5-1 to TRBJ2-1, with D possibly being TRBD1 (6 bases). Germline CDR1 and CDR2: SGHRS and YFSETQ. The CDR3 is 15 amino acids. Trimming pared 0 bases from V and 6 bases from J, leaving 13 bases between. The chain's CDR3 is CASSLAEWGLNEQFF. CDR3 sequence (DNA): TGCGCCAGCAGCTTGGCCGAGTGGGGGCTCAATGAGCAGTTCTTC.

CDR3 in amino acids: CASSPNNRGQPQHF. The CDR3 nucleotides read TGTGCCAGCAGTCCGAACAACAGGGGTCAGCCCCAGCATTTT. The rearrangement links TRBV28 to TRBJ1-5; 7 nucleotides line up with TRBD1. The CDR3 has 14 residues. CDR1 is MDHEN, CDR2 SYDVKM, per germline. Trimming at V came to 5 bases and at J to 6 bases, leaving 7 bases not matched to a gene.

The chain recombines TRBV19 with TRBJ1-2, with D perhaps matching TRBD1 (6 bases). This CDR3 comprises 14 residues. V shed 5 bases and J shed 2 bases, with 12 bases lying between them. Germline CDR1 reads LNHDA; CDR2 reads SQIVND (reference sequence). For the CDR3, the DNA is TGTGCCAGTAGTTTACAGGGATTGAACTATGGCTACACCTTC. Translated, it gives CASSLQGLNYGYTF.

The chain combines TRBV6-1 with TRBJ1-5; D is unclear. The V gene lost 2 bases and the J gene lost 0 bases, with 2 bases spanning the gap. Germline V gene lookup returns CDR1 MNHNS and CDR2 SASEGT. This CDR3 has 13 residues. CDR3 sequence reads: CASSEHSNQPQHF. CDR3 DNA sequence: TGTGCCAGCAGTGAACATAGCAATCAGCCCCAGCATTTT.

The chain couples TRBV9 to TRBJ1-1; 7 positions agree with TRBD1. This CDR3 spans 14 amino acids. Germline trimming cut 4 bases from V and 5 bases from J; bases unmatched to any gene: 8. Germline CDR1 SGDLS, CDR2 YYNGEE. CDR3 sequence reads: CASSSTGDWTEAFF. The CDR3 DNA sequence: TGTGCCAGCAGCTCTACAGGGGATTGGACTGAAGCTTTCTTT.

This chain uses TRBV18 with TRBJ2-5, with 13 bases fitting TRBD2. CDR3 length: 18 amino acids. Unmatched junction bases numbered 8, after V lost 0 bases and J lost 4 bases. Germline assignment: CDR1 KGHSH and CDR2 LQKENI. CDR3 protein: CASSPPDRLAGGAETQYF. Written as DNA, the CDR3 is TGTGCCAGCTCACCACCAGACCGACTAGCGGGAGGAGCAGAGACCCAGTACTTC. Together with reference TRBV18 and TRBJ2-5, the CDR3 gives the full variable domain: NAGVMQNPRHLVRRRGQEARLRCSPMKGHSHVYWYRQLPEEGLKFMVYLQKENIIDESGMPKERFSAEFPKEGPSILRIQQVVRGDSAAYFCASSPPDRLAGGAETQYFGPGTRLLVL.

The chain uses TRBV7-8 and TRBJ2-7, with TRBD1 matching over 7 bases. The V and J ends lost 1 base and 2 bases, in that order; junction bases with no gene match: 5. The CDR3 runs to 15 residues. The germline gives CDR1 SGHVS, CDR2 FQNEAQ. CDR3 sequence reads: CASSLGDSTAYEQYF. The CDR3 nucleotides are TGTGCCAGCAGCTTAGGGGACAGTACCGCCTACGAGCAGTACTTC.

The chain uses TRBV28 and TRBJ2-1, with 13 nucleotides matching TRBD2. The CDR3 totals 15 residues. Germline CDR1 MDHEN, CDR2 SYDVKM. V shed 3 bases and J 8 bases; nucleotides not matched to a gene: 4. The chain's CDR3 is CASSFGTSGKDEQFF. Written as DNA, the CDR3 is TGTGCCAGCAGTTTCGGGACTAGCGGGAAGGATGAGCAGTTCTTC.

This rearrangement joins TRBV15 to TRBJ2-2; TRBD1 agrees at 7 bases. The trim removed 1 base at V and 7 bases at J, leaving 3 bases unmatched. Per the germline V gene, CDR1 is LNHNV and CDR2 is YYDKDF (reference sequence). The CDR3 is made up of 14 amino acids. The CDR3 DNA sequence: TGTGCCACCAGCAGAGGGGGACAGATCGGGGAGCTGTTTTTT. Translation: CATSRGGQIGELFF.